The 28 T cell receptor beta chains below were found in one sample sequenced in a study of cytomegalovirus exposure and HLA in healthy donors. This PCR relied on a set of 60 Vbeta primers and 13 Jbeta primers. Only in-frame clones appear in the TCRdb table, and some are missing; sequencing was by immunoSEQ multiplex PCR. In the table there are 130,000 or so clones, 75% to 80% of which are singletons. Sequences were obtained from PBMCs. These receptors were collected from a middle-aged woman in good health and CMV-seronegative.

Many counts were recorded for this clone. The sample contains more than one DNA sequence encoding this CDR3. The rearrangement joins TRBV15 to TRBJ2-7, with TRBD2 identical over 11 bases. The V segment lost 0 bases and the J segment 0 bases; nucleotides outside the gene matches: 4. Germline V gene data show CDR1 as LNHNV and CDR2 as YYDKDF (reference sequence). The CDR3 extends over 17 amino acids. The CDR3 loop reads CATSRDRLAGSSYEQYF. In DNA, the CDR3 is TGTGCCACCAGCAGAGATAGACTAGCGGGGAGCTCCTACGAGCAGTACTTC.

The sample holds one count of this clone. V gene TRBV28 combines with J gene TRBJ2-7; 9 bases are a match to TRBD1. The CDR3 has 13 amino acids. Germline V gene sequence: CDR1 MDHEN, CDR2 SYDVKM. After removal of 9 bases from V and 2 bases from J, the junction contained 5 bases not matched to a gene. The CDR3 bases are TGTGCCAGTCGACAGGGGGAACCCTACGAGCAGTACTTC. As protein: CASRQGEPYEQYF.

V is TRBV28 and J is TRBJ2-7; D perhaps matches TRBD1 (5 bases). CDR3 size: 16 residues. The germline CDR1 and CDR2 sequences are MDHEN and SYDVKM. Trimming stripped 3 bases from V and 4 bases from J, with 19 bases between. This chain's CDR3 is CASSFSPQGALYEQYF. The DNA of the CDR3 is TGTGCCAGCAGTTTTAGTCCGCAGGGTGCCCTTTACGAGCAGTACTTC.

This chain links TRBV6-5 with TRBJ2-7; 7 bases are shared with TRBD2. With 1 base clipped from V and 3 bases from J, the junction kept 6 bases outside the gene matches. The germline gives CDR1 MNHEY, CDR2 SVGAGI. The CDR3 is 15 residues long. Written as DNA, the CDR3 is TGTGCCAGCAGTTACTTCGCGGGAGTTGGCTACGAGCAGTACTTC. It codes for CASSYFAGVGYEQYF.

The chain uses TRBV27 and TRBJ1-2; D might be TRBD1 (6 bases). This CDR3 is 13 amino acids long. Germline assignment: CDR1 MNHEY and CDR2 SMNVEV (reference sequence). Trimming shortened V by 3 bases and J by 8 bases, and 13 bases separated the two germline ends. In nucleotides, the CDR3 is TGTGCCAGCAGTTTCGGGAGGGGGAAAGGCTACACCTTC. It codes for CASSFGRGKGYTF.

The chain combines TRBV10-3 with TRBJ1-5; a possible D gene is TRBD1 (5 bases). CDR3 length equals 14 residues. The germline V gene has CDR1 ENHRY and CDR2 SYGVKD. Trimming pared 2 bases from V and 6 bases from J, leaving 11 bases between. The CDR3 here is CAISEEGRGQPQHF. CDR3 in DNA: TGTGCCATCAGTGAGGAGGGGAGGGGTCAGCCCCAGCATTTT.

The CDR3 protein is CASSRLAGHEQFF. The DNA for the CDR3 is TGTGCCAGCAGTCGTCTAGCGGGACATGAGCAGTTCTTC. The chain has TRBV6-4 and TRBJ2-1; 9 bases map to TRBD2. Germline trimming cut 5 bases from V and 8 bases from J; bases unmatched to any gene: 4. Germline loops: CDR1 MRHNA, CDR2 SNTAGT. The CDR3 totals 13 residues.

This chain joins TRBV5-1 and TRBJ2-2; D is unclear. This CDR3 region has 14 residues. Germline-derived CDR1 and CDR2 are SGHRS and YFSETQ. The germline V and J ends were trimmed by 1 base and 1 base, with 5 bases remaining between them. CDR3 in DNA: TGCGCCAGCAGCTTGTGGCTGAACACCGGGGAGCTGTTTTTT. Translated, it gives CASSLWLNTGELFF.

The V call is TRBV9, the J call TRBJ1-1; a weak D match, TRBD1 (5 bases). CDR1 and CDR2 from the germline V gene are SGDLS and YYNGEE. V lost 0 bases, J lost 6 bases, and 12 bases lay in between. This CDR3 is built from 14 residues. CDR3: CASSVVHAGAEAFF. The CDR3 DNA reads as TGTGCCAGCAGCGTAGTCCATGCGGGGGCTGAAGCTTTCTTT. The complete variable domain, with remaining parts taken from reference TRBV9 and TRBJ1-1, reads DSGVTQTPKHLITATGQRVTLRCSPRSGDLSVYWYQQSLDQGLQFLIQYYNGEERAKGNILERFSAQQFPDLHSELNLSSLELGDSALYFCASSVVHAGAEAFFGQGTRLTVV.

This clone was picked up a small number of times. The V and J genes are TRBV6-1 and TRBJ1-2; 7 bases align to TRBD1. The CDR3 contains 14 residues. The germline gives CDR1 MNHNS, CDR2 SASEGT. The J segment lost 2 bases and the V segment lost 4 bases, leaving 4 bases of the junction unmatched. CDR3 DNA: TGTGCCAGCAGTGCGACAGGGAAAAACTATGGCTACACCTTC. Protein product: CASSATGKNYGYTF.

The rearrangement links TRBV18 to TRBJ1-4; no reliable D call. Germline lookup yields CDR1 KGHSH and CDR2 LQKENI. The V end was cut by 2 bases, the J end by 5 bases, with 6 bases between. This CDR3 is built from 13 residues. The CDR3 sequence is CASSPSENEKLFF. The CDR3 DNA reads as TGTGCCAGCTCACCATCGGAGAATGAAAAACTGTTTTTT.

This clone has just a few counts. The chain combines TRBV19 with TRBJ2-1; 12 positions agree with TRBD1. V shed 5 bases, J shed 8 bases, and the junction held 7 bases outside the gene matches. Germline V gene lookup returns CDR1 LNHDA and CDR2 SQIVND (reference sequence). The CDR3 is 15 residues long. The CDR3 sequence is CASSPGTGGIDEQFF. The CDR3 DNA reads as TGTGCCAGTAGTCCGGGGACAGGGGGCATCGATGAGCAGTTCTTC.

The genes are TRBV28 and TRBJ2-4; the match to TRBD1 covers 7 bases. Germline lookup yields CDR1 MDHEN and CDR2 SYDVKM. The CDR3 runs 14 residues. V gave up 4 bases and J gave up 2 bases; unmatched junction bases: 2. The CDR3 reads CASSYRGPKNIQYF. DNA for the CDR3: TGTGCCAGCAGTTACAGGGGACCCAAAAACATTCAGTACTTC.

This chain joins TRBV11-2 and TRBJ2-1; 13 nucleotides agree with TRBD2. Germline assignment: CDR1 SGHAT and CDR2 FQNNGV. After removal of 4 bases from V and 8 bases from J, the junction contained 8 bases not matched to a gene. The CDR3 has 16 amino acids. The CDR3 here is CASSSGTSGIFYEQFF. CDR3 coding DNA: TGTGCCAGCAGCTCCGGGACTAGCGGGATTTTCTATGAGCAGTTCTTC. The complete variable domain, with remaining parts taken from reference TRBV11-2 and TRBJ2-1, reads EAGVAQSPRYKIIEKRQSVAFWCNPISGHATLYWYQQILGQGPKLLIQFQNNGVVDDSQLPKDRFSAERLKGVDSTLKIQPAKLEDSAVYLCASSSGTSGIFYEQFFGPGTRLTVL.

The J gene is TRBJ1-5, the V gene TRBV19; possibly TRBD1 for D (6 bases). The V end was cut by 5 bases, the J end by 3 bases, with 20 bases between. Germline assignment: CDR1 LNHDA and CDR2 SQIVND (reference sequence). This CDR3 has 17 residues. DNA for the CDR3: TGTGCCAGTAGTGCCCCCTCAACGACAGGCTACAATCAGCCCCAGCATTTT. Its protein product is CASSAPSTTGYNQPQHF.

The CDR3 bases are TGTGCCAGCAGCCAAGATGGGGCAGCCGGAATCTACGAGCAGTACTTC. Translated: CASSQDGAAGIYEQYF. This chain uses TRBV4-2 with TRBJ2-7; D may be TRBD1 (5 bases). The germline gives CDR1 LGHNA, CDR2 YNFKEQ. The CDR3 covers 16 residues. V lost 0 bases and J 3 bases, leaving 15 bases between the germline ends.

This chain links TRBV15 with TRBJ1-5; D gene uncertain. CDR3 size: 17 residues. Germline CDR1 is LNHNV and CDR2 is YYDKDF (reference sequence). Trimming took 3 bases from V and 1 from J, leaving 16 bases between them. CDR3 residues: CATSSFKEPRSNQPQHF. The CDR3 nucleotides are TGTGCCACCAGCAGTTTTAAAGAGCCGAGGAGCAATCAGCCCCAGCATTTT.

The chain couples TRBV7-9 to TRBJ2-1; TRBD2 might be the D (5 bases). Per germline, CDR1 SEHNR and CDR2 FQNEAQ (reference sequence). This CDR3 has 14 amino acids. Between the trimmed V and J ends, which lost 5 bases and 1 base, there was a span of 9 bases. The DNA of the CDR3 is TGTGCCAGCAGCAAACTAGGATCCTACAATGAGCAGTTCTTC. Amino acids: CASSKLGSYNEQFF. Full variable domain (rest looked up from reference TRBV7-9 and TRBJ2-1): DTGVSQNPRHKITKRGQNVTFRCDPISEHNRLYWYRQTLGQGPEFLTYFQNEAQLEKSRLLSDRFSAERPKGSFSTLEIQRTEQGDSAMYLCASSKLGSYNEQFFGPGTRLTVL.

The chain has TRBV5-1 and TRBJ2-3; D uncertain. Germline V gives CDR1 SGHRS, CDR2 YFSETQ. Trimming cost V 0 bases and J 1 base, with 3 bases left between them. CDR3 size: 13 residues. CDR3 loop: CASSLVGTDTQYF. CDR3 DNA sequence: TGCGCCAGCAGCTTGGTCGGCACAGATACGCAGTATTTT.

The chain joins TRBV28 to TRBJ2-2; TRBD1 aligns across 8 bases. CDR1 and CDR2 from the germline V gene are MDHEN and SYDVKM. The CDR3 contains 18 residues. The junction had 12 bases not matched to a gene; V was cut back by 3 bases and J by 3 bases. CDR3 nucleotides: TGTGCCAGCAGTTTTAATCTATGGGTACAGGGGGACACCGGGGAGCTGTTTTTT. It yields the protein CASSFNLWVQGDTGELFF.

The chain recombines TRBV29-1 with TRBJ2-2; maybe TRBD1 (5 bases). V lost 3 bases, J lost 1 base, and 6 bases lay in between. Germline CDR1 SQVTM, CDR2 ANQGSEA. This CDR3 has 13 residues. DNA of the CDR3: TGCAGCGTTGATAGGGGGAACACCGGGGAGCTGTTTTTT. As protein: CSVDRGNTGELFF.

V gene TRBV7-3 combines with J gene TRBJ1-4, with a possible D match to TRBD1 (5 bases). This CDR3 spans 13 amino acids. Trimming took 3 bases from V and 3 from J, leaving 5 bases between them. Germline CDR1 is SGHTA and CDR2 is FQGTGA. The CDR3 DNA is TGTGCCAGCAGCTTGGGGCCTAATGAAAAACTGTTTTTT. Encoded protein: CASSLGPNEKLFF. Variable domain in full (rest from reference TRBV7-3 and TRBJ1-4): GAGVSQTPSNKVTEKGKYVELRCDPISGHTALYWYRQSLGQGPEFLIYFQGTGAADDSGLPNDRFFAVRPEGSVSTLKIQRTERGDSAVYLCASSLGPNEKLFFGSGTQLSVL.

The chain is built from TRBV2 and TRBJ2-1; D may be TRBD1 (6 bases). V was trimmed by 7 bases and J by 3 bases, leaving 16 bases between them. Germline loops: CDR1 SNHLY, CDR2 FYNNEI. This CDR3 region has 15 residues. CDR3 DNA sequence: TGTGCCAGCAATAACAGGGTAGAAGGCTACAATGAGCAGTTCTTC. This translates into CASNNRVEGYNEQFF.

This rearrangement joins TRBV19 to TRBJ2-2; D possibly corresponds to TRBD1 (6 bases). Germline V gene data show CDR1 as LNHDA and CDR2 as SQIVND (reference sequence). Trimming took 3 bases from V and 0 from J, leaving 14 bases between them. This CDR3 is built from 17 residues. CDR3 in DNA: TGTGCCAGTAGTATGGCCAGGGGCGGAGCGAACACCGGGGAGCTGTTTTTT. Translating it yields CASSMARGGANTGELFF.

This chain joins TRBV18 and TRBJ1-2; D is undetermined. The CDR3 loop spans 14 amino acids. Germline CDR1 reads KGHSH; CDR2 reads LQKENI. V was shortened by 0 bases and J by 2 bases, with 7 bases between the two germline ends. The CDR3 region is CASSPPNRNYGYTF. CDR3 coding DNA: TGTGCCAGCTCACCACCGAATCGGAACTATGGCTACACCTTC.

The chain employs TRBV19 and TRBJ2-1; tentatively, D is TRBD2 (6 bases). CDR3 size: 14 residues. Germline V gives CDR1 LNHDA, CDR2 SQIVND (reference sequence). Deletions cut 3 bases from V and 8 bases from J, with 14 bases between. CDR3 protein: CASSIHGRVDEQFF. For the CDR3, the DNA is TGTGCCAGTAGTATTCACGGGAGAGTCGATGAGCAGTTCTTC.

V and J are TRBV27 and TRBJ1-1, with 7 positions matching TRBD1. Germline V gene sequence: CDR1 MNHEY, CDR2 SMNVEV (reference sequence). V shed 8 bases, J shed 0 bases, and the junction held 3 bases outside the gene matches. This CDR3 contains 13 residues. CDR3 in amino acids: CASGGQLNTEAFF. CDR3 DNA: TGTGCCAGCGGGGGACAGTTGAACACTGAAGCTTTCTTT.

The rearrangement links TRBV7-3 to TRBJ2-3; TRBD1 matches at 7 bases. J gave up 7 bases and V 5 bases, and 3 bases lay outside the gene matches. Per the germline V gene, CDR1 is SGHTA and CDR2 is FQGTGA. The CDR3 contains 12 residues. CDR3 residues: CASSPTGHTQYF. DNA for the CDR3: TGTGCCAGCAGCCCGACAGGGCATACGCAGTATTTT.